The 32 T cell receptor beta chains below were found in one sample sequenced in a study of shared clonotypes between healthy human individuals. Produced via immunoSEQ multiplex PCR; TCRdb's table is partial and in-frame only. Of about 1 million clones listed, around 82% are singletons. The sample was memory CD4+ T cells from PBMCs. Subset in this sample: CD45RA-negative fraction. Receptor source: a man between 18 and 35 years old in good health. Some clones in this sample may be carry-over from other donors' samples.

The chain carries TRBV7-2 and TRBJ2-5, with TRBD2 identical over 7 bases. The CDR3 has 16 residues. Germline values: CDR1 SGHTA, CDR2 FQGNSA. With 1 base clipped from V and 5 bases from J, the junction kept 10 bases outside the gene matches. This chain's CDR3 is CASSLGPGGRGETQYF. The CDR3 nucleotides read TGTGCCAGCAGCTTAGGCCCCGGTGGGCGGGGGGAGACCCAGTACTTC.

The J gene is TRBJ2-3, the V gene TRBV15; 8 bases map to TRBD1. The germline CDR1 and CDR2 sequences are LNHNV and YYDKDF (reference sequence). The length of the CDR3 is 14 residues. J was trimmed by 3 bases and V by 5 bases; bases with no gene match: 4. The DNA of the CDR3 is TGTGCCACCAGCCTCGACAGGGGAACAGATACGCAGTATTTT. Protein: CATSLDRGTDTQYF.

The chain has TRBV6-1 and TRBJ2-7, with 8 bases matching TRBD2. Germline CDR1 MNHNS, CDR2 SASEGT. This CDR3 has 15 amino acids. The V gene end was trimmed by 7 bases and the J gene end by 0 bases; junction bases not matched to a gene: 8. For the CDR3, the DNA is TGTGCCAGCAACGTGCGGGGGGCAATCTCCTACGAGCAGTACTTC. Amino acids: CASNVRGAISYEQYF.

This clone was recorded at least ten times. This sample includes further DNA sequences coding for the same CDR3. V usage is TRBV5-6 and J usage is TRBJ2-7, with D tentatively TRBD1 (6 bases). The CDR3 is made up of 14 amino acids. Trimming left V 1 base short and J 2 bases short, with 10 bases between. The germline V gene encodes CDR1 SGHDT and CDR2 YYEEEE. In nucleotides, the CDR3 is TGTGCCAGCAGCTTGCCAGGGGTACCCTACGAGCAGTACTTC. Its translation is CASSLPGVPYEQYF.

V and J are TRBV5-5 and TRBJ1-1, with unresolved D. The V gene's germline CDR1 is SGHKS and CDR2 YYEKEE (reference sequence). The CDR3 is 13 residues long. V was pared by 1 base and J by 5 bases, with 9 bases between. CDR3 nucleotides: TGTGCCAGCAGCTTGAATGGTGGGACTGAAGCTTTCTTT. It translates to CASSLNGGTEAFF.

This chain links TRBV7-2 with TRBJ2-3, with 7 bases fitting TRBD2. Germline trimming cut 8 bases from V and 0 bases from J; bases unmatched to any gene: 2. This CDR3 is built from 13 residues. From germline, CDR1 is SGHTA and CDR2 FQGNSA. The CDR3 loop reads CASAGESTDTQYF. Written as DNA, the CDR3 is TGTGCCAGCGCGGGAGAAAGCACAGATACGCAGTATTTT.

The rearrangement links TRBV10-1 to TRBJ2-5, with D possibly being TRBD1 or TRBD2 (5 bases each). The CDR3 runs 13 residues. V dropped 5 bases and J dropped 7 bases, with 14 bases sitting between them. Germline assignment: CDR1 WNHNN and CDR2 SYGVQD (reference sequence). DNA for the CDR3: TGCGCCAGCAGTCGGGACCCACTCGGGACCCAGTACTTC. Translation gives CASSRDPLGTQYF.

This clone was picked up a small number of times. This rearrangement joins TRBV11-3 to TRBJ2-3; 9 bases align to TRBD2. CDR1 is SGHNT and CDR2 is YENEEA in the germline V gene. The CDR3 extends over 14 amino acids. The J segment lost 4 bases and the V segment lost 5 bases, leaving 4 bases of the junction unmatched. Written as DNA, the CDR3 is TGTGCCAGCAGCCGGGGCGGGGGGGCAGATACGCAGTATTTT. This sequence encodes CASSRGGGADTQYF.

The genes are TRBV7-2 and TRBJ2-7, with a weak D call TRBD2 (5 bases). The V gene's germline CDR1 is SGHTA and CDR2 FQGNSA. The V and J ends lost 7 bases and 0 bases respectively, with 13 bases between them. CDR3 length: 14 residues. The CDR3 protein is CASTAQRDSYEQYF. In DNA, the CDR3 is TGTGCCAGCACCGCTCAGAGGGACTCCTACGAGCAGTACTTC.

This chain joins TRBV11-2 and TRBJ2-1; possibly TRBD2 for D (5 bases). The V gene's germline CDR1 is SGHAT and CDR2 FQNNGV. V lost 1 base, J lost 7 bases, and 14 bases lay in between. The CDR3 runs 15 residues. The CDR3, as DNA: TGTGCCAGCAGCTTAGCGGGTGGAGGAAGTAATGAGCAGTTCTTC. This encodes CASSLAGGGSNEQFF.

The chain carries TRBV28 and TRBJ2-5; D uncertain. The CDR3 consists of 12 residues. With 5 bases removed from V and 5 bases from J, the gap between germline ends came to 9 bases. Germline assignment: CDR1 MDHEN and CDR2 SYDVKM. CDR3 amino acids: CASSLSSETQYF. The CDR3 DNA sequence: TGTGCCAGCAGTCTCTCGTCGGAGACCCAGTACTTC.

The CDR3 region is CASSLGLSSGGNNEQFF. The CDR3 bases are TGTGCCAGCAGCTTGGGCCTATCTAGCGGGGGGAACAATGAGCAGTTCTTC. The chain links TRBV5-6 to TRBJ2-1; 11 nucleotides line up with TRBD2. The CDR3 sequence is 17 residues long. J lost 5 bases, V lost 0 bases, and 7 bases had no gene match. Germline V gene sequence: CDR1 SGHDT, CDR2 YYEEEE.

The rearrangement joins TRBV5-6 to TRBJ2-3; a weak D match, TRBD1 (5 bases). Germline CDR1 is SGHDT and CDR2 is YYEEEE. This CDR3 has 17 residues. The V end was cut by 3 bases, the J end by 2 bases, with 19 bases between. The CDR3 loop is CASSYPPSTGFTDTQYF. The CDR3 coding sequence is TGTGCCAGCAGCTACCCTCCGTCCACAGGCTTCACAGATACGCAGTATTTT.

The V and J genes are TRBV6-1 and TRBJ2-1; TRBD2 matches 7 bases. In germline, CDR1 is MNHNS, CDR2 SASEGT. The CDR3 covers 16 residues. The V gene end was trimmed by 0 bases and the J gene end by 4 bases; junction bases not matched to a gene: 6. This CDR3 is CASSEARWGGYNEQFF. In DNA form, the CDR3 reads TGTGCCAGCAGTGAAGCGCGGTGGGGGGGATACAATGAGCAGTTCTTC.

This chain joins TRBV21-1 and TRBJ2-1; the table names TRBD1, a call not compared with the DNA. TRBV21-1 is a pseudogene segment. This CDR3 region has 14 residues. The CDR3 DNA follows: TGTGCCAGCAGCAGTCGGACAGCCCACAATGAGCAGTTCTTC. Its translation: CASSSRTAHNEQFF.

The rearrangement joins TRBV28 to TRBJ2-3; D ambiguous. The CDR3 contains 12 residues. The ends were cut back, 5 bases at V and 2 bases at J, with 5 bases in the middle. CDR1 and CDR2 (germline): MDHEN, SYDVKM. CDR3 coding DNA: TGTGCCAGCAGTGGGGACACAGATACGCAGTATTTT. Translation: CASSGDTDTQYF. Looking up the rest from reference TRBV28 and TRBJ2-3 gives the full variable domain: DVKVTQSSRYLVKRTGEKVFLECVQDMDHENMFWYRQDPGLGLRLIYFSYDVKMKEKGDIPEGYSVSREKKERFSLILESASTNQTSMYLCASSGDTDTQYFGPGTRLTVL.

CDR3 region: CASSLPSEQYF. The CDR3 DNA reads as TGTGCCAGCAGTTTGCCGAGCGAGCAGTACTTC. This chain connects TRBV2 to TRBJ2-7; D is undetermined. The CDR3 has 11 residues. The V gene lost 5 bases and the J gene lost 6 bases, with 8 bases spanning the gap. Germline CDR1 reads SNHLY; CDR2 reads FYNNEI.

This clone was counted ten times or more. CDR3 sequence reads: CASSSFTSSYEQYF. Here the CDR3 DNA reads TGTGCCAGCAGCTCTTTTACTTCTAGCTACGAGCAGTACTTC. The chain is built from TRBV7-8 and TRBJ2-7; D is undetermined. Per germline, CDR1 SGHVS and CDR2 FQNEAQ. V lost 4 bases to trimming and J lost 3 bases, with 13 bases between them. The CDR3 consists of 14 residues. Using reference TRBV7-8 and TRBJ2-7 for the parts outside the CDR3, the full variable domain is GAGVSQSPRYKVAKRGQDVALRCDPISGHVSLFWYQQALGQGPEFLTYFQNEAQLDKSGLPSDRFFAERPEGSVSTLKIQRTQQEDSAVYLCASSSFTSSYEQYFGPGTRLTVT.

The J gene is TRBJ2-5, the V gene TRBV5-1; perhaps TRBD1 as D (6 bases). The V end was cut by 0 bases, the J end by 2 bases, with 11 bases between. CDR1 SGHRS and CDR2 YFSETQ come from the germline V gene. The length of the CDR3 is 15 residues. This CDR3 reads CASSLVGQIQETQYF. The CDR3 DNA is TGCGCCAGCAGCTTGGTTGGACAGATACAAGAGACCCAGTACTTC. Full variable domain (missing parts from reference TRBV5-1 and TRBJ2-5): KAGVTQTPRYLIKTRGQQVTLSCSPISGHRSVSWYQQTPGQGLQFLFEYFSETQRNKGNFPGRFSGRQFSNSRSEMNVSTLELGDSALYLCASSLVGQIQETQYFGPGTRLLVL.

The chain uses TRBV5-6 and TRBJ1-1; a possible D gene is TRBD1 (5 bases). The germline V gene has CDR1 SGHDT and CDR2 YYEEEE. V gave up 3 bases and J gave up 11 bases, with 14 bases separating them. The CDR3 is 12 amino acids. The CDR3: CASSSPGYMAFF. CDR3 DNA: TGTGCCAGCAGCTCCCCAGGGTACATGGCTTTCTTT.

This chain uses TRBV15 with TRBJ2-1; tentatively, D is TRBD1 or TRBD2 (5 bases each). The CDR3 covers 12 residues. Per the germline V gene, CDR1 is LNHNV and CDR2 is YYDKDF (reference sequence). V lost 5 bases and J lost 7, with 9 bases in between. The CDR3 loop reads CATSGWGNEQFF. CDR3 coding DNA: TGTGCCACCAGCGGCTGGGGGAATGAGCAGTTCTTC. Drawing the rest from reference TRBV15 and TRBJ2-1, the complete variable domain is DAMVIQNPRYQVTQFGKPVTLSCSQTLNHNVMYWYQQKSSQAPKLLFHYYDKDFNNEADTPDNFQSRRPNTSFCFLDIRSPGLGDTAMYLCATSGWGNEQFFGPGTRLTVL.

The J gene is TRBJ2-1, the V gene TRBV6-5; TRBD1 aligns across 10 bases. J was trimmed by 9 bases and V by 4 bases; bases with no gene match: 9. The CDR3 totals 15 residues. In germline, CDR1 is MNHEY, CDR2 SVGAGI. CDR3 amino acids: CASSSPGTGAREQFF. CDR3 coding DNA: TGTGCCAGCAGTTCCCCGGGGACAGGGGCGCGTGAGCAGTTCTTC.

The chain couples TRBV7-2 to TRBJ2-7, with unresolved D. Germline V gene sequence: CDR1 SGHTA, CDR2 FQGNSA. Trimming removed 5 bases from V and 0 bases from J, with 11 bases in between. The CDR3 extends over 14 amino acids. The CDR3 loop reads CASSLGIYSYEQYF. CDR3 coding DNA: TGTGCCAGCAGCCTAGGGATTTACTCCTACGAGCAGTACTTC.

A word on this clone: A read error may produce the germline difference seen at one junction end. This chain joins TRBV5-6 and TRBJ2-6; weak D call: TRBD1 (5 bases). This CDR3 is built from 15 residues. Germline CDR1 SGHDT, CDR2 YYEEEE. The CDR3 nucleotides are TGTGCCAGCAGCTTGGGTTTATCTGGGGCCAACGTCCCGACTTTC. Its protein product is CASSLGLSGANVPTF. Full variable domain (rest looked up from reference TRBV5-6 and TRBJ2-6): DAGVTQSPTHLIKTRGQQVTLRCSPKSGHDTVSWYQQALGQGPQFIFQYYEEEERQRGNFPDRFSGHQFPNYSSELNVNALLLGDSALYLCASSLGLSGANVPTFGAGSRLTVL.

V usage is TRBV6-6 and J usage is TRBJ1-5, with TRBD1 matching over 7 bases. The germline gives CDR1 MNHNY, CDR2 SVGAGI (reference sequence). J was trimmed by 11 bases and V by 2 bases; bases with no gene match: 12. CDR3 length: 15 amino acids. The CDR3 DNA reads TGTGCCAGCAGTTACAGACAGGGCCAATCGCCGGCCCAGCATTTT. Translation gives CASSYRQGQSPAQHF.

The chain joins TRBV28 to TRBJ2-7; the match to TRBD1 covers 7 bases. After removal of 4 bases from V and 2 bases from J, the junction contained 8 bases not matched to a gene. CDR1 is MDHEN, CDR2 SYDVKM, per germline. The length of the CDR3 is 15 residues. For the CDR3, the DNA is TGTGCCAGCAGTTCCCTCGGACAGGCAACCTACGAGCAGTACTTC. It is translated as CASSSLGQATYEQYF.

A word on this clone: A far larger clone is a single base away, which makes a read error likely. The V call is TRBV29-1, the J call TRBJ1-1; D is undetermined. Trimming left V 4 bases short and J 7 bases short, with 19 bases between. CDR1 is SQVTM, CDR2 ANQGSEA, per germline. The CDR3 is 14 amino acids. The CDR3 spells CSVVLTRGRIEAFF. The CDR3 DNA reads as TGCAGCGTTGTCCTAACCCGGGGTAGGATTGAAGCTTTCTTT. The whole variable domain, filled in from reference TRBV29-1 and TRBJ1-1, reads SAVISQKPSRDICQRGTSLTIQCQVDSQVTMMFWYRQQPGQSLTLIATANQGSEATYESGFVIDKFPISRPNLTFSTLTVSNMSPEDSSIYLCSVVLTRGRIEAFFGQGTRLTVV.

The chain has TRBV28 and TRBJ1-1; D is perhaps TRBD1 (5 bases). The germline gives CDR1 MDHEN, CDR2 SYDVKM. V lost 3 bases and J 6 bases, leaving 11 bases between the germline ends. The CDR3 loop spans 13 amino acids. CDR3 coding DNA: TGTGCCAGCAGTTTGGGGACGGACGCTGAAGCTTTCTTT. Translating gives CASSLGTDAEAFF.

The genes are TRBV5-1 and TRBJ2-5; 8 nucleotides align to TRBD1. Germline values: CDR1 SGHRS, CDR2 YFSETQ. Germline trimming cut 0 bases from V and 5 bases from J; bases unmatched to any gene: 3. The CDR3 is 14 amino acids. CDR3 residues: CASSLGQGWETQYF. Written as DNA, the CDR3 is TGCGCCAGCAGCTTGGGACAGGGGTGGGAGACCCAGTACTTC. Full variable domain (rest looked up from reference TRBV5-1 and TRBJ2-5): KAGVTQTPRYLIKTRGQQVTLSCSPISGHRSVSWYQQTPGQGLQFLFEYFSETQRNKGNFPGRFSGRQFSNSRSEMNVSTLELGDSALYLCASSLGQGWETQYFGPGTRLLVL.

V usage is TRBV18 and J usage is TRBJ2-2; D might be TRBD2 (7 bases). Trimming cost V 1 base and J 5 bases, with 14 bases left between them. The CDR3 is made up of 16 amino acids. Germline lookup yields CDR1 KGHSH and CDR2 LQKENI. CDR3 amino acids: CASSPQQGGNTGELFF. CDR3 bases: TGTGCCAGCTCACCACAACAGGGAGGGAATACCGGGGAGCTGTTTTTT.

The chain joins TRBV27 to TRBJ2-1; 7 nucleotides align to TRBD1. V lost 4 bases to trimming and J lost 3 bases; unmatched junction nucleotides: 12. The CDR3 is 17 amino acids. Germline values: CDR1 MNHEY, CDR2 SMNVEV (reference sequence). The CDR3 DNA sequence: TGTGCCAGCAGTTCCTACCTCCTCGGGACAGACTACAATGAGCAGTTCTTC. Its protein is CASSSYLLGTDYNEQFF.

The V call is TRBV28, the J call TRBJ1-1; TRBD1 agrees at 8 bases. Germline V gene sequence: CDR1 MDHEN, CDR2 SYDVKM. CDR3 length equals 16 residues. The V and J ends lost 0 bases and 5 bases, in that order; junction bases with no gene match: 8. As DNA, the CDR3 is TGTGCCAGCAGTTTATGGGCAGGGGGCGCGCGGACTGAAGCTTTCTTT. Its protein is CASSLWAGGARTEAFF.